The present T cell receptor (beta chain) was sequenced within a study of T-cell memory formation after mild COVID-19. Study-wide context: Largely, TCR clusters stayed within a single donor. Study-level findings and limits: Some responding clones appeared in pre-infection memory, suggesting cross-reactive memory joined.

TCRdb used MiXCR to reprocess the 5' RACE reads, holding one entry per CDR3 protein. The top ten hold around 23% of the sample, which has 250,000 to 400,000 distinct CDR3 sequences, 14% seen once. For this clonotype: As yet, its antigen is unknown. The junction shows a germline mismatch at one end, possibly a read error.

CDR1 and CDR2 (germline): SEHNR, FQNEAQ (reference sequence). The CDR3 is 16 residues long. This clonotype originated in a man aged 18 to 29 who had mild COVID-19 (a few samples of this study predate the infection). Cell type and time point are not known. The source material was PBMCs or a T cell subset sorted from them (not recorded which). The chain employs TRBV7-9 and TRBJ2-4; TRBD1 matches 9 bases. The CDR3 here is CASSFFGTGWVSIKYF. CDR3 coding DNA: TGTGCCAGCAGCTTCTTTGGGACAGGGTGGGTTAGCATTAAGTACTTC.